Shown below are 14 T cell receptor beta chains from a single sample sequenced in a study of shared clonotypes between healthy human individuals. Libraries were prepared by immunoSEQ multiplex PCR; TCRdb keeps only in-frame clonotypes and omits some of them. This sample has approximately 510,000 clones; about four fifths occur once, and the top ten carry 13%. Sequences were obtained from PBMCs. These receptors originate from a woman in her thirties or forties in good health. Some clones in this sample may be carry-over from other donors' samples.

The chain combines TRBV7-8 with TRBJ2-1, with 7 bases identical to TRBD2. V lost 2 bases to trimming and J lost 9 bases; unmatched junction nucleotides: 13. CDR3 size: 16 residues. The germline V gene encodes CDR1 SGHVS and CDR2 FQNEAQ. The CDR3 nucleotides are TGTGCCAGCAGCTTACTGGGGACCCGGGTAGCGGGTGAGCAGTTCTTC. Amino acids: CASSLLGTRVAGEQFF. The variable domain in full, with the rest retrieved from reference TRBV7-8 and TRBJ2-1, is GAGVSQSPRYKVAKRGQDVALRCDPISGHVSLFWYQQALGQGPEFLTYFQNEAQLDKSGLPSDRFFAERPEGSVSTLKIQRTQQEDSAVYLCASSLLGTRVAGEQFFGPGTRLTVL.

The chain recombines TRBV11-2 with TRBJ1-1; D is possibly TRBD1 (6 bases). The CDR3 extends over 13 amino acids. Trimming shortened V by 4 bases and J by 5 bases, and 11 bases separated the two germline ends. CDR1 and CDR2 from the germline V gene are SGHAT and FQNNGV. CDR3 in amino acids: CASSYPRGTEAFF. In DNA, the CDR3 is TGTGCCAGCAGCTACCCCAGGGGAACTGAAGCTTTCTTT.

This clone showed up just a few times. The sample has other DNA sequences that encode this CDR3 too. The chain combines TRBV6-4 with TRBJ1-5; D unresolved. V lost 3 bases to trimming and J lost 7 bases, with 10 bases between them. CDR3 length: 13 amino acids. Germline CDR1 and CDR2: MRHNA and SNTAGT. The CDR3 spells CASSDEGGQPQHF. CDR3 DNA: TGTGCCAGCAGTGATGAGGGAGGGCAGCCCCAGCATTTT.

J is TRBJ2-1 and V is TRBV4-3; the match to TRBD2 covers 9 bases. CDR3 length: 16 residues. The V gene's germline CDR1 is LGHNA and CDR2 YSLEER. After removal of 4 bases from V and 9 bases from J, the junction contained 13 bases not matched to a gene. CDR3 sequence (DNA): TGCGCCAGCAGCCCCCACTGGGGGACTAGCTCCGTTGAGCAGTTCTTC. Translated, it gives CASSPHWGTSSVEQFF.

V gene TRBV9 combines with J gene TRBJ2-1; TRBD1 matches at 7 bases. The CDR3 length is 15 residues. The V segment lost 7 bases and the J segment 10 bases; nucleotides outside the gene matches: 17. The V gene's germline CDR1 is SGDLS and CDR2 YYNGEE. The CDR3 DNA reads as TGTGCCAGCGGCGGAACAGGGGCCAGGGTTTTGGAGCAGTTCTTC. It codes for CASGGTGARVLEQFF.

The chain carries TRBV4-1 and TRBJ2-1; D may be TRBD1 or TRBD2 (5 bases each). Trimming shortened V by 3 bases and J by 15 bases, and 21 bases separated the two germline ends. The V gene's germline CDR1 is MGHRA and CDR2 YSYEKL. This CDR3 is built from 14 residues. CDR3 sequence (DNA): TGCGCCAGCAGCCATCACATACGGGACCACCCCTTGTTCTTC. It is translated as CASSHHIRDHPLFF.

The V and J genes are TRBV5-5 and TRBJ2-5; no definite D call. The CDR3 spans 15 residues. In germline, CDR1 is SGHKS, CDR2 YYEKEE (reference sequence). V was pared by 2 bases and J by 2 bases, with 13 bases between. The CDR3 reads CASSFRVAGQETQYF. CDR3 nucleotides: TGTGCCAGCAGCTTTCGGGTTGCCGGTCAAGAGACCCAGTACTTC.

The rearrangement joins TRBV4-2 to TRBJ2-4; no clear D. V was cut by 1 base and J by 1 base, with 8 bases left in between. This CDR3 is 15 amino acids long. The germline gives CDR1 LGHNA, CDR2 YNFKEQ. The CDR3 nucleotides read TGTGCCAGCAGCCAAGGAAGTACGGCCAAAAACATTCAGTACTTC. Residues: CASSQGSTAKNIQYF.

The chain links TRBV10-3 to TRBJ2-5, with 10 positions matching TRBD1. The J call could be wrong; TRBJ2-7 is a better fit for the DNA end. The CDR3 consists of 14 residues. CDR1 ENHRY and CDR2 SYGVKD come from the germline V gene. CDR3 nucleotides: TGTGCCGCCCAGTCGGGACAGGGGAACTACGAGCAGTACTTC. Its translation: CAAQSGQGNYEQYF.

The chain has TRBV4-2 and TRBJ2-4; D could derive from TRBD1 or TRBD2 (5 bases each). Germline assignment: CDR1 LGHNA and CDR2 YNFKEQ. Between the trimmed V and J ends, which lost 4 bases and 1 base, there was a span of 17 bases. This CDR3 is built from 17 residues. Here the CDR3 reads CASSPRGGGGAKNIQYF. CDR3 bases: TGTGCCAGCAGCCCCCGGGGCGGAGGCGGGGCCAAAAACATTCAGTACTTC.

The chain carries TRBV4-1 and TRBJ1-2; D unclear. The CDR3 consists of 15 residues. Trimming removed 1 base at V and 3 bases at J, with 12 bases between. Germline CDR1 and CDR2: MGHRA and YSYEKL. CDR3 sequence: CASSQAYQGYYGYTF. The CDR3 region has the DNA TGCGCCAGCAGCCAAGCCTACCAAGGGTACTATGGCTACACCTTC.

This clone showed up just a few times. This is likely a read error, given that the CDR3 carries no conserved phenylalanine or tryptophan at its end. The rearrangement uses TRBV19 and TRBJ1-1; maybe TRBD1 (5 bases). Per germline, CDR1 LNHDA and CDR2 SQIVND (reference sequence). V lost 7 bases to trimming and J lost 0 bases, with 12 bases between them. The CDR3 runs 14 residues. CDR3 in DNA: TGTGCCAGTACCCCGAGGGACCTGAACACTGAAGCTTTCCTT. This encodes CASTPRDLNTEAFL.

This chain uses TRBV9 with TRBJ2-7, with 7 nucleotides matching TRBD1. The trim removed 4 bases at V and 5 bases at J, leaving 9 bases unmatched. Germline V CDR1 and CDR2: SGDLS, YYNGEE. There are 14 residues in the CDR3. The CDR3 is CASSPSRTGNEQYF. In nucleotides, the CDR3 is TGTGCCAGCAGCCCTAGCCGGACAGGTAACGAGCAGTACTTC. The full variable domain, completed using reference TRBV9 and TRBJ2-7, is DSGVTQTPKHLITATGQRVTLRCSPRSGDLSVYWYQQSLDQGLQFLIQYYNGEERAKGNILERFSAQQFPDLHSELNLSSLELGDSALYFCASSPSRTGNEQYFGPGTRLTVT.

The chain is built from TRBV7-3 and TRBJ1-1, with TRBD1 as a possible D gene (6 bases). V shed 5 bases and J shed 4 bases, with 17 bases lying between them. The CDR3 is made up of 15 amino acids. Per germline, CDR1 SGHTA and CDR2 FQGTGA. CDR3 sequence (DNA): TGTGCCAGCAGCCCGAGCTCTGGGGGCGGCACTGAAGCTTTCTTT. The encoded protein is CASSPSSGGGTEAFF.